The 13 T cell receptor beta chains presented below share a single source sample, sequenced in a study of naive and memory T cell subsets. The beta constant-region primer was an equimolar mix of two oligonucleotides covering TRBC1 and TRBC2. TCRdb re-analysed the UMI-ligation and nested PCR reads in MiXCR, keeping a single row per CDR3 protein. The table shows more than 25,000 distinct CDR3 sequences, with approximately 11% occurring only once. Sequenced: effector memory CD4+ T cells from blood. The subset: effector memory, CD45RA- CD27-. These receptors all come from a human donor in good health.

The chain couples TRBV20-1 to TRBJ1-2; 8 bases fit TRBD1. Germline loops: CDR1 DFQATT, CDR2 SNEGSKA (reference sequence). The CDR3 covers 16 residues. V was clipped by 4 bases and J by 5 bases; unmatched bases: 15. CDR3 residues: CSAKDRVGGIGYGYTF. The CDR3 coding sequence is TGCAGTGCTAAGGACAGGGTGGGGGGGATCGGTTATGGCTACACCTTC.

In its sample, this clonotype was seen a few times. This chain links TRBV29-1 with TRBJ2-1; possibly TRBD1 or TRBD2 for D (6 bases each). The V gene lost 7 bases and the J gene lost 15 bases, with 19 bases spanning the gap. In germline, CDR1 is SQVTM, CDR2 ANQGSEA. This CDR3 is 11 amino acids long. In DNA form, the CDR3 reads TGCAGCGCAGGGCGGGACAATGCATTGTTCTTC. Translation: CSAGRDNALFF.

A few counts support this clonotype. V is TRBV11-2 and J is TRBJ2-1; the match to TRBD2 covers 12 bases. CDR3 length equals 16 residues. V shed 0 bases and J 4 bases; nucleotides not matched to a gene: 1. CDR1 is SGHAT and CDR2 is FQNNGV in the germline V gene. The CDR3 DNA reads as TGTGCCAGCAGCTTAGAGGGGACTAGCGGGTACAATGAGCAGTTCTTC. Its translation is CASSLEGTSGYNEQFF.

This clonotype ranks as medium-sized. The V and J genes are TRBV12-3 or TRBV12-4 and TRBJ2-1; 9 bases are shared with TRBD1. The CDR3 has 15 amino acids. J gave up 6 bases and V 5 bases, and 8 bases lay outside the gene matches. The CDR3 nucleotides are TGTGCCAGCAGTCCCCGGGACAGGGCCGCCAATGAGCAGTTCTTC. This sequence encodes CASSPRDRAANEQFF.

This clonotype was seen repeatedly, ten times or more. V usage is TRBV5-1 and J usage is TRBJ2-3, with no clear D. The CDR3 totals 12 residues. Germline values: CDR1 SGHRS, CDR2 YFSETQ. V lost 2 bases and J lost 4, with 5 bases in between. DNA of the CDR3: TGCGCCAGCAGCTTTGGGTCAGATACGCAGTATTTT. This codes for CASSFGSDTQYF.

The chain has TRBV12-3 or TRBV12-4 and TRBJ2-5, with TRBD2 matching 8 bases. This CDR3 comprises 14 residues. Losses at the gene ends were 6 bases for V and 5 bases for J; bases not matched to a gene: 8. The CDR3 protein is CASSSYGGGETQYF. The CDR3 DNA sequence: TGTGCCAGCAGCTCCTACGGGGGGGGGGAGACCCAGTACTTC.

This clonotype was observed a handful of times. The chain links TRBV5-6 to TRBJ1-2; D gene unclear. Trimming pared 2 bases from V and 5 bases from J, leaving 10 bases between. This CDR3 contains 13 residues. Germline V gene data show CDR1 as SGHDT and CDR2 as YYEEEE. The DNA of the CDR3 is TGTGCCAGCAGCTTTGTGCCGGGATATGGCTACACCTTC. Amino acids: CASSFVPGYGYTF.

The table lists this clonotype with many counts. The chain combines TRBV20-1 with TRBJ1-2; 7 bases match TRBD1. Germline V gene sequence: CDR1 DFQATT, CDR2 SNEGSKA (reference sequence). The CDR3 covers 17 residues. Germline trimming cut 0 bases from V and 6 bases from J; bases unmatched to any gene: 16. The CDR3 DNA is TGCAGTGCTAGAGACAGCCACAGGGGCCTCACCGCGGATGGCTACACCTTC. It is translated as CSARDSHRGLTADGYTF.

This clonotype was seen ten or more times. The V and J genes are TRBV12-3 or TRBV12-4 and TRBJ1-5, with D perhaps TRBD1 (5 bases). The CDR3 loop spans 14 amino acids. V lost 6 bases to trimming and J lost 2 bases, with 11 bases between them. The DNA for the CDR3 is TGTGCCAGCAGCGCGGGACTTCGCAATCAGCCCCAGCATTTT. The encoded protein is CASSAGLRNQPQHF.

This clonotype occurred a few times. The chain uses TRBV20-1 and TRBJ1-6; D perhaps matches TRBD1 (5 bases). Germline-derived CDR1 and CDR2 are DFQATT and SNEGSKA (reference sequence). CDR3 length equals 15 residues. V dropped 5 bases and J dropped 0 bases, with 11 bases sitting between them. As DNA, the CDR3 is TGCAGTGCTGCTGGGACCCTCTCCTATAATTCACCCCTCCACTTT. Translated: CSAAGTLSYNSPLHF.

The rearrangement links TRBV30 to TRBJ2-2; 9 nucleotides match TRBD1. Germline assignment: CDR1 GTSNPN and CDR2 SVGIG (reference sequence). This CDR3 spans 15 amino acids. J lost 5 bases, V lost 5 bases, and 9 bases had no gene match. CDR3 bases: TGTGCCTGGGACACCGGACAGGGGCAAACCGGGGAGCTGTTTTTT. It codes for CAWDTGQGQTGELFF.

As regards this clonotype: A much larger clone sits a single nucleotide away, making a read error possible. The genes are TRBV7-8 and TRBJ2-5; D possibly corresponds to TRBD2 (6 bases). The CDR3 has 14 amino acids. Looked up from germline, CDR1 is SGHVS and CDR2 is FQNEAQ. The CDR3 reads CASSRGRTQEAQYF. The CDR3 DNA is TGTGCCAGCAGCCGGGGGAGAACCCAAGAGGCCCAGTACTTC.

In this sample, this clonotype turned up many times. CDR3 protein: CASSHSYEQYF. The CDR3, as DNA: TGTGCCAGCAGCCACTCCTACGAGCAGTACTTC. The chain couples TRBV3-1 to TRBJ2-7; D remains ambiguous. Germline-derived CDR1 and CDR2 are LGHDT and YNNKEL (reference sequence). The CDR3 has 11 residues. V gave up 3 bases and J gave up 0 bases, with 0 bases separating them.